These T cell receptor beta chains were read from a single sample in a study of technical replicates of blood from several donors. Generated by immunoSEQ multiplex PCR, the TCRdb table keeps only in-frame clones and is missing some. The sample contains about 80,000 clones, roughly 97% of which appear only once. Material for sequencing was T cells isolated from PBMCs. The source of these receptors is a human donor in good health. The CDR3 runs from the conserved cysteine through the conserved F or W. Each record gives: CDR3 DNA, CDR3 protein, V gene, D gene, J gene, clone size. The D gene is left open where the match is weak. Rows may omit the clone size; those that give it use once, few, many or a size class.

DNA: TGTGCCAGCAGCGTAGCTGGACAGCACACAGATACGCAGTATTTT
CDR3: CASSVAGQHTDTQYF
V: TRBV9
D: -
J: TRBJ2-3
size: -

DNA: TGTGCCAGCAGCTTAGGGCAGGATTACGAGCAGTACTTC
CDR3: CASSLGQDYEQYF
V: TRBV7-9
D: -
J: TRBJ2-7
size: -

DNA: TGTGCCAGCAGCACCTCTCTGGCAGGGAACACTGAAGCTTTCTTT
CDR3: CASSTSLAGNTEAFF
V: TRBV6-5
D: -
J: TRBJ1-1
size: -

DNA: TGTGCCAGCCACAGGGCCCCCGAGCCCCAGCATTTT
CDR3: CASHRAPEPQHF
V: TRBV28
D: -
J: TRBJ1-5
size: -

DNA: TGCAGCGTAGTGTGGGGGCTGAACACTGAAGCTTTCTTT
CDR3: CSVVWGLNTEAFF
V: TRBV29-1
D: -
J: TRBJ1-1
size: -

DNA: TGCGCCAGCAGCTTACAGAGCTCCTACGAGCAGTACTTC
CDR3: CASSLQSSYEQYF
V: TRBV5-1
D: -
J: TRBJ2-7
size: -

DNA: TGTGCCAGCAGTAAAGACAGGAACACCGGGGAGCTGTTTTTT
CDR3: CASSKDRNTGELFF
V: TRBV6-6
D: -
J: TRBJ2-2
size: -

DNA: TGTGCCAGCAGTGACTTACAGGGCATGGTGATGAAATCGGGCGAGCAGTACTTC
CDR3: CASSDLQGMVMKSGEQYF
V: TRBV6-1
D: -
J: TRBJ2-7
size: -

DNA: TGTGCCAGCACCGGACAGGGATACACTGAAGCTTTCTTT
CDR3: CASTGQGYTEAFF
V: TRBV2
D: TRBD1
J: TRBJ1-1
size: -

DNA: TGTGCCAGCAGCTTAGGGGAGATCCTTACTGGGGCCAACGTCCTGACTTTC
CDR3: CASSLGEILTGANVLTF
V: TRBV7-2
D: -
J: TRBJ2-6
size: -

DNA: TGTGCCTGGAGTCCCCCTCTGGGGGGTAGCGGCTACACCTTC
CDR3: CAWSPPLGGSGYTF
V: TRBV30
D: -
J: TRBJ1-2
size: -

DNA: TGTGCCACCAGCAGCGCTGGGACTTGGAACACCATATATTTT
CDR3: CATSSAGTWNTIYF
V: TRBV15
D: -
J: TRBJ1-3
size: -

DNA: TGTGCCAGCAGGTTTAGGGGGTTAGCCTACGAGCAGTACTTC
CDR3: CASRFRGLAYEQYF
V: TRBV28
D: -
J: TRBJ2-7
size: -

DNA: TGTGCCAGCAGCTTAGAAGGGCCGGGACAGGGTGGGACCCAGTACTTC
CDR3: CASSLEGPGQGGTQYF
V: TRBV7-8
D: TRBD1
J: TRBJ2-5
size: -

DNA: TGTGCCAGCAGCTTGGGCGGGCCTAGCTCCTACAATGAGCAGTTCTTC
CDR3: CASSLGGPSSYNEQFF
V: TRBV5-6
D: -
J: TRBJ2-1
size: -

DNA: TGTGCAAGTCGCTTAGGACCGTTTCCCCACAGGGGCGGAAACACCATATATTTT
CDR3: CASRLGPFPHRGGNTIYF
V: TRBV12-2
D: -
J: TRBJ1-3
size: -

DNA: TGTGCCAGCAGCCGAAGACTAGCGGGAGTGCCTGAGCAGTTCTTC
CDR3: CASSRRLAGVPEQFF
V: TRBV7-9
D: TRBD2
J: TRBJ2-1
size: -

DNA: TGTGCCAGCAGCTTGCAATGGCAACAGGCCGGAAGCTCCTACGAGCAGTACTTC
CDR3: CASSLQWQQAGSSYEQYF
V: TRBV13
D: -
J: TRBJ2-7
size: -

DNA: TGCGCCAGCAGCTACCGGGACAGGGGTCCCTACGAGCAGTACTTC
CDR3: CASSYRDRGPYEQYF
V: TRBV4-1
D: TRBD1
J: TRBJ2-7
size: -

DNA: TGTGCCAGCAGCCAAGATCTAACAGGGCAGGAGACCCAGTACTTC
CDR3: CASSQDLTGQETQYF
V: TRBV14
D: -
J: TRBJ2-5
size: -

DNA: TGCAGCGTTGAAGGACAGGGCAGAGATACGCAGTATTTT
CDR3: CSVEGQGRDTQYF
V: TRBV29-1
D: TRBD1
J: TRBJ2-3
size: -

DNA: TGTGCCAGTAGTGGGGGACAGGTCCAACATTCACCCCTCCACTTT
CDR3: CASSGGQVQHSPLHF
V: TRBV19
D: TRBD1
J: TRBJ1-6
size: -

DNA: TGTGCCAGTAGTATCAGAGGAACTTATAGCAATCAGCCCCAGCATTTT
CDR3: CASSIRGTYSNQPQHF
V: TRBV19
D: -
J: TRBJ1-5
size: -

DNA: TGTGCCAGCAGCCAAGTAACGGTGAACACTGAAGCTTTCTTT
CDR3: CASSQVTVNTEAFF
V: TRBV14
D: -
J: TRBJ1-1
size: -

DNA: TGCAGCGTTGGAAGCAGAGGGATCTCCTACGAGCAGTACTTC
CDR3: CSVGSRGISYEQYF
V: TRBV29-1
D: -
J: TRBJ2-7
size: -

DNA: TGTGCCAGCAGCCCCACCGGGAACGGGCCCTCTGGGGCCAACGTCCTGACTTTC
CDR3: CASSPTGNGPSGANVLTF
V: TRBV7-8
D: -
J: TRBJ2-6
size: -

DNA: TGTGCCAGCAGCCGAGCTCTAGGGGACGGGAGCTCCTACAATGAGCAGTTCTTC
CDR3: CASSRALGDGSSYNEQFF
V: TRBV9
D: -
J: TRBJ2-1
size: -

DNA: TGTGCCAGCAGTTCGACAGGACAGGCGAATGAGCAGTTCTTC
CDR3: CASSSTGQANEQFF
V: TRBV28
D: TRBD1
J: TRBJ2-1
size: -

DNA: TGTGCCAGCTCACCACCGGGCTTCACTGAAGCTTTCTTT
CDR3: CASSPPGFTEAFF
V: TRBV18
D: -
J: TRBJ1-1
size: once

DNA: TGTGCCAGCAGCTTAGAACGCACCCACCGAAGGCAGGGGGGCGAAGCTTTCTTT
CDR3: CASSLERTHRRQGGEAFF
V: TRBV11-2
D: TRBD1
J: TRBJ1-1
size: -

DNA: TGTGCCAACCCAGGACTAGCCTACAATGAGCAGTTCTTC
CDR3: CANPGLAYNEQFF
V: TRBV27
D: TRBD2
J: TRBJ2-1
size: -

DNA: TGTGCCAGCAGTTTATTCTGGCAGGGGGAAGCTTTCTTT
CDR3: CASSLFWQGEAFF
V: TRBV27
D: -
J: TRBJ1-1
size: -

DNA: TGTGCCAGCAGCTTGAACGCCCGGGTAGGACAGCCCCAGCATTTT
CDR3: CASSLNARVGQPQHF
V: TRBV5-6
D: -
J: TRBJ1-5
size: -

DNA: TGTGCCAGCAGCTTAGGTGGACAGGGGTTTCCGACCATATATTTT
CDR3: CASSLGGQGFPTIYF
V: TRBV13
D: TRBD1
J: TRBJ1-3
size: -

DNA: TGTGCCAGCAGGGATTGGGGGGGCAACTACACAGATACGCAGTATTTT
CDR3: CASRDWGGNYTDTQYF
V: TRBV7-9
D: -
J: TRBJ2-3
size: -

DNA: TGTGCCAGCAGCTTCATACCGGGACTGACGTACGAGCAGTACTTC
CDR3: CASSFIPGLTYEQYF
V: TRBV11-2
D: -
J: TRBJ2-7
size: -

DNA: TGTGCCAGCAGTGAACGCAGAATGGACTTGGAAAAACTGTTTTTT
CDR3: CASSERRMDLEKLFF
V: TRBV6-1
D: -
J: TRBJ1-4
size: -

DNA: TGCGCCAGCAGCCGGGACAGGGAAGGGACCCAGTACTTC
CDR3: CASSRDREGTQYF
V: TRBV5-1
D: TRBD1
J: TRBJ2-5
size: -

DNA: TGCAGCACCACAGGGGTTGGGGGCTACACCTTC
CDR3: CSTTGVGGYTF
V: TRBV29-1
D: TRBD1
J: TRBJ1-2
size: -

DNA: TGTGCCAGCAGCTTGGACTTAAACTACGAGCAGTACTTC
CDR3: CASSLDLNYEQYF
V: TRBV5-4
D: -
J: TRBJ2-7
size: -

DNA: TGTGCCAGTAGTCTGATAGGGGTTGAAGCTTTCTTT
CDR3: CASSLIGVEAFF
V: TRBV19
D: -
J: TRBJ1-1
size: -

DNA: TGCGCCAGCAGTCCGGGACAGGGAGGCTTTGGCGGCTACACCTTC
CDR3: CASSPGQGGFGGYTF
V: TRBV10-1
D: TRBD1
J: TRBJ1-2
size: once

DNA: TGTGCCAGCAGCACAAGGACAGGGAGCGAGCTGTACTTC
CDR3: CASSTRTGSELYF
V: TRBV11-3
D: TRBD1
J: TRBJ2-5
size: -

DNA: TGTGCCAGCAGCGACCCGGGACAGGGGGCGGCTGGCTACACCTTC
CDR3: CASSDPGQGAAGYTF
V: TRBV6-5
D: TRBD1
J: TRBJ1-2
size: -

DNA: TGTGCCAGCAGTCCTCTCGACCCTGCGGTCTACGAGCAGTACTTC
CDR3: CASSPLDPAVYEQYF
V: TRBV6-5
D: -
J: TRBJ2-7
size: -

DNA: TGTGCCAGCGGGGGCAGGGGGGACACTGAAGCTTTCTTT
CDR3: CASGGRGDTEAFF
V: TRBV2
D: TRBD1
J: TRBJ1-1
size: -

DNA: TGTGCCGTTCGGGGCGGGAGGGTCGATACGCAGTATTTT
CDR3: CAVRGGRVDTQYF
V: TRBV7-9
D: TRBD2
J: TRBJ2-3
size: -

DNA: TGTGCCAGCAGCGCTACGGGGGGTGGAGAGACCCAGTACTTC
CDR3: CASSATGGGETQYF
V: TRBV5-4
D: TRBD2
J: TRBJ2-5
size: -

DNA: TGTGCCAGCAGCTCGCGGGAAACGATCAATGATCAGTTCTTC
CDR3: CASSSRETINDQFF
V: TRBV7-9
D: -
J: TRBJ2-1
size: -

DNA: TGTGCCAGTAGTATAGGGGGCCAGGCTTACAATGAGCAGTTCTTC
CDR3: CASSIGGQAYNEQFF
V: TRBV19
D: -
J: TRBJ2-1
size: -

DNA: TGTGCCAGCAGCTTAACGCAGGGGGCTCGCACCATATATTTT
CDR3: CASSLTQGARTIYF
V: TRBV7-2
D: TRBD1
J: TRBJ1-3
size: -

DNA: TGCGCCAGCAGCCCTACCGGGACTCACTCTGGGGCCAACGTCCTGACTTTC
CDR3: CASSPTGTHSGANVLTF
V: TRBV5-1
D: -
J: TRBJ2-6
size: -